This is a list of T cell receptor beta chains from one sample in a study of cytomegalovirus exposure and HLA in healthy donors. The assay was immunoSEQ multiplex PCR, and TCRdb's table has in-frame clones only and misses some. The sample shows some 100,000 clones, approximately 73% of them seen only once. The sample taken for sequencing was PBMCs. The receptors derive from a woman aged 50 to 65 in good health and CMV-seropositive. Each CDR3 is given with its conserved first and last residue. The D gene is left open where the match is weak. Not every row has a clone size; where given, it reads once, few, many or a size class.

D gene	V gene	J gene	clone size	CDR3 DNA	CDR3 protein
NA	TRBV27	TRBJ1-6	once	TGTGCCAGCAGTTTATCCCAGGGGCACTCACCCCTCCACTTT	CASSLSQGHSPLHF
NA	TRBV6-4	TRBJ2-7	once	TGTGCCAAACGGACGGGAGTCTACGAGCAGTACTTC	CAKRTGVYEQYF
NA	TRBV5-6	TRBJ1-2	NA	TGTGCCAGCAGGATCGATAGAGGCTTCACTTGGGGCTACACCTTC	CASRIDRGFTWGYTF
TRBD1	TRBV4-1	TRBJ2-7	NA	TGCGCCAGCAGCCACCTCCCGCACCGGGACAGATCCTACGAGCAGTACTTC	CASSHLPHRDRSYEQYF
NA	TRBV9	TRBJ1-1	NA	TGTGCCAGCAGCGTAGTAGCAGGGATGAACACTGAAGCTTTCTTT	CASSVVAGMNTEAFF
NA	TRBV6-1	TRBJ1-2	NA	TGTGCCAGCAGTGAAAGTACAGTTGGCTACACCTTC	CASSESTVGYTF
NA	TRBV18	TRBJ2-5	NA	TGTGCCAGCTCACCAGCCGGGGTCCCCGAGACCCAGTACTTC	CASSPAGVPETQYF
NA	TRBV6-5	TRBJ1-2	NA	TGTGCCAGCAGTTATTCACAGGGCTATGGCTACACCTTC	CASSYSQGYGYTF
NA	TRBV19	TRBJ1-6	NA	TGTGCCAGTAGTACAACGCCCTTTTACGACAGCCTGACCGTCAATTCACCCCTCCACTTT	CASSTTPFYDSLTVNSPLHF
TRBD2	TRBV9	TRBJ2-3	NA	TGTGCCAGCAGCGCCTTCCTAGCGGGAGCAATAGATACGCAGTATTTT	CASSAFLAGAIDTQYF
TRBD1	TRBV7-8	TRBJ1-5	NA	TGTGCCAGCAGCCAAAGGGACAGGCGGGGGTATAGCAATCAGCCCCAGCATTTT	CASSQRDRRGYSNQPQHF
NA	TRBV12-5	TRBJ1-6	NA	TGTGCTAGTGCCCTGGCCGGGGGTGATCGGGTACTACCCCTCCACTTT	CASALAGGDRVLPLHF
TRBD1	TRBV5-1	TRBJ1-1	medium-sized	TGCGCCAGCAGCGAACGACAGGGGATGAACACTGAAGCTTTCTTT	CASSERQGMNTEAFF
TRBD1	TRBV10-3	TRBJ2-2	NA	TGTGCCATCGGCCAGGGGGCTTCGAACACCGGGGAGCTGTTTTTT	CAIGQGASNTGELFF
TRBD2	TRBV27	TRBJ2-1	NA	TGTGCCAGCAGTGCACACGGACTAGCGGGGGGTAGGGATGAGCAGTTCTTC	CASSAHGLAGGRDEQFF
NA	TRBV6-6	TRBJ1-3	NA	TGTGCCAGCAGTACTACAGGGAAAGTGACTGGAAACACCATATATTTT	CASSTTGKVTGNTIYF
NA	TRBV4-1	TRBJ2-1	once	TGCGCCAGCACCGGCGGGACCAGCGCCCCCCTAGGGAATGAGCAGTTCTTC	CASTGGTSAPLGNEQFF
TRBD1	TRBV6-6	TRBJ2-7	once	TGTGCCAGCAGTACGGGACAGGGATCCTACGAGCAGTACTTC	CASSTGQGSYEQYF
NA	TRBV25-1	TRBJ1-4	NA	TGTGCCACCAAAGGTTTGGAGGGAGGGCATGAAAAACTGTTTTTT	CATKGLEGGHEKLFF
TRBD1	TRBV2	TRBJ1-5	NA	TGTGCCAGCAGTTACAGGGGTGATCAGCCCCAGCATTTT	CASSYRGDQPQHF
TRBD1	TRBV2	TRBJ1-6	few	TGTGCCAGCAGGGGGACAGACTCCTATAATTCACCCCTCCACTTT	CASRGTDSYNSPLHF
TRBD2	TRBV27	TRBJ2-1	NA	TGTGCCAGCTTACTAGCGGGGGCCTGGAATGAGCAGTTCTTC	CASLLAGAWNEQFF
NA	TRBV29-1	TRBJ1-1	few	TGCAGCGTTGTCGGCCAGGGGCTAACTGAAGCTTTCTTT	CSVVGQGLTEAFF
TRBD2	TRBV7-3	TRBJ2-5	NA	TGTGCCAGCAGCTTAACCACCGCGGGGGGGCCGGTGACCCAGTACTTC	CASSLTTAGGPVTQYF
TRBD1	TRBV10-3	TRBJ2-7	NA	TGTGCCATCACACCGACAGGGGAGAGGTACGAGCAGTACTTC	CAITPTGERYEQYF
NA	TRBV7-9	TRBJ1-3	NA	TGTGCCAGCAGCCTCGACAGGAACTCTGGAAACACCATATATTTT	CASSLDRNSGNTIYF
NA	TRBV7-9	TRBJ2-1	NA	TGTGCCAGCAGCTCCGCAAGACTTGGCTCCTACAATGAGCAGTTCTTC	CASSSARLGSYNEQFF
TRBD1	TRBV2	TRBJ1-1	once	TGTGCCAGCAGACTGACAGGGGTCCGTGAAGCTTTCTTT	CASRLTGVREAFF
NA	TRBV5-1	TRBJ1-2	NA	TGCGCCAGCAGCTTGGACAAGAACTATGGCTACACCTTC	CASSLDKNYGYTF
TRBD1	TRBV4-1	TRBJ1-2	NA	TGCGCCAGCAGCCAGCCCCGACAGGGGGCGGGCTACACCTTC	CASSQPRQGAGYTF
TRBD2	TRBV7-9	TRBJ2-2	NA	TGTGCCAGCAGACGACTAGCGGGGGGGCACACCGGGGAGCTGTTTTTT	CASRRLAGGHTGELFF
NA	TRBV19	TRBJ1-2	NA	TGTGCCAGTAACAGCGGGACGGACCCATCTTATGGCTACACCTTC	CASNSGTDPSYGYTF
NA	TRBV30	TRBJ2-7	NA	TGTGCCTGGAGTGTAGGGGGGGGGCCTTACGAGCAGTACTTC	CAWSVGGGPYEQYF
TRBD2	TRBV7-9	TRBJ2-1	few	TGTGCCAGCAGCTTTCGGACTAGCGGTTACAATGAGCAGTTCTTC	CASSFRTSGYNEQFF
TRBD1	TRBV7-9	TRBJ1-1	once	TGTGCCAGCAGCTCACAGGGGCTTGGGAACACTGAAGCTTTCTTT	CASSSQGLGNTEAFF
TRBD2	TRBV9	TRBJ2-1	NA	TGTGCCAGCAGCACACGACTAGCGGGGAGCTCCTACAATGAGCAGTTCTTC	CASSTRLAGSSYNEQFF
TRBD1	TRBV4-1	TRBJ1-5	few	TGCGCCAGCAGCCACCAAACAGGGGGAGGTCAGCCCCAGCATTTT	CASSHQTGGGQPQHF
NA	TRBV5-1	TRBJ1-1	once	TGCGCCAGCAGCTTCTTATCCCCCACAGGGCGGAACACTGAAGCTTTCTTT	CASSFLSPTGRNTEAFF
TRBD1	TRBV5-4	TRBJ1-3	NA	TGTGCCAGCAGCTCACGACAGGGGGCAGTTGGAAACACCATATATTTT	CASSSRQGAVGNTIYF
NA	TRBV12-5	TRBJ2-5	few	TGTGCTAGTGGTTTGTCGGGGGGCCGGGAGACCCAGTACTTC	CASGLSGGRETQYF
NA	TRBV4-2	TRBJ2-4	few	TGTGCCAGCAGCCAAGAACGGGGCATTCAGTACTTC	CASSQERGIQYF
NA	TRBV25-1	TRBJ1-4	NA	TGTGCCAGCAGTCCCCCCCGAACCCGGGGGGATGAAAAACTGTTTTTT	CASSPPRTRGDEKLFF
TRBD2	TRBV5-4	TRBJ2-7	few	TGTGCCAGCAGCCCTAGGACCGTACTAGCGGGGGACTCCTACGAGCAGTACTTC	CASSPRTVLAGDSYEQYF
TRBD1	TRBV5-4	TRBJ1-4	once	TGTGCCAGCAGCTTCGACAGGGGGAGGACTAATGAAAAACTGTTTTTT	CASSFDRGRTNEKLFF
NA	TRBV5-1	TRBJ1-2	NA	TGCGCCAGCAGCTCCCGACAGTTTAGGGATCACTATGGCTACACCTTC	CASSSRQFRDHYGYTF
TRBD1	TRBV5-8	TRBJ2-5	NA	TGTGCCAGCAGCCTAACTTCATTAGGGGACAGGGGGCGAGAGACCCAGTACTTC	CASSLTSLGDRGRETQYF
TRBD1	TRBV6-1	TRBJ1-5	NA	TGTGCCAGCAGGGGGACAGGGGGCGGAAATCAGCCCCAGCATTTT	CASRGTGGGNQPQHF
NA	TRBV5-1	TRBJ2-1	NA	TGCGCCAGCAGCTTGGATTTATACAATGAGCAGTTCTTC	CASSLDLYNEQFF
NA	TRBV27	TRBJ1-5	NA	TGTGCCAGCAGTTTATCGGTCGTTAGGGGTCAGCCCCAGCATTTT	CASSLSVVRGQPQHF
TRBD2	TRBV19	TRBJ2-1	NA	TGTGCCAGTAGTTTCCCCCCGCCTAGCGGGAGAACCCAAAGCTCCTACAATGAGCAGTTCTTC	CASSFPPPSGRTQSSYNEQFF
TRBD2	TRBV27	TRBJ2-7	NA	TGTGCCAGCAGTTTATTCAGCGGGAGTGGCGAGCAGTACTTC	CASSLFSGSGEQYF
NA	TRBV2	TRBJ2-7	NA	TGTGCCAGCAGTGACTCTAGAGAGGGGACAACCGAGCAGTACTTC	CASSDSREGTTEQYF
TRBD2	TRBV2	TRBJ2-3	NA	TGTGCCAGCAGCGTAACTAGCGGGAGGGGCGATACGCAGTATTTT	CASSVTSGRGDTQYF
NA	TRBV30	TRBJ1-1	NA	TGTGCCTGGAGTGTTTTTGGAGGAACTGAAGCTTTCTTT	CAWSVFGGTEAFF
NA	TRBV6-6	TRBJ2-7	NA	TGTGCCAGCAGTTACGCAGGGACCTACGAGCAGTACTTC	CASSYAGTYEQYF
TRBD1	TRBV2	TRBJ1-1	NA	TGTGCCAGCAAAACACAGGGGACGGGTTCCACTGAAGCTTTCTTT	CASKTQGTGSTEAFF
NA	TRBV6-5	TRBJ2-7	NA	TGTGCCAGCAGCGACAATACCTACGAGCAGTACTTC	CASSDNTYEQYF
NA	TRBV5-6	TRBJ2-7	NA	TGTGCCAGCAGCTCGTCCTACGAGCAGTACTTC	CASSSSYEQYF
TRBD1	TRBV5-1	TRBJ1-2	NA	TGCGCCAGCAGCCCCGGACAGGTGTTTGGCTACACCTTC	CASSPGQVFGYTF
TRBD1	TRBV5-6	TRBJ1-1	NA	TGTGCCAGCAGCCCAAACCCCGGGACAGGGGCTTGGAACACTGAAGCTTTCTTT	CASSPNPGTGAWNTEAFF